Each of the 30 T cell receptor beta chains below was sequenced from the same sample in a study of T-cell reconstitution after alpha-beta-depleted transplantation in children. The TCRbeta library was prepared with unique molecular identifiers. TCRdb re-analysed the PCR reads in MiXCR, keeping a single row per CDR3 protein. The sample records fewer than 700,000 distinct CDR3 sequences, under 25% being singletons. Material: PBMCs, mostly from graft donor cells, obtained 360 days after TCRalphabeta/CD19-depleted stem cell transplant. The receptor set was obtained from a boy in the first two years of life who had a stem cell transplant for acute myeloid leukemia, so the T cells may come from the graft donor.

This clonotype came up many times. The rearrangement uses TRBV24-1 and TRBJ2-1, with TRBD2 as a possible D gene (5 bases). Germline CDR1 reads KGHDR; CDR2 reads SFDVKD. This CDR3 has 16 amino acids. The germline V and J ends were trimmed by 5 bases and 0 bases, with 13 bases remaining between them. The CDR3 sequence: CATSVGAGISYNEQFF. CDR3 nucleotide sequence: TGTGCCACCAGTGTAGGCGCCGGGATCTCCTACAATGAGCAGTTCTTC.

This clonotype was counted between two and nine times. The genes are TRBV27 and TRBJ1-2; no clear D. CDR3 length: 13 residues. Between the trimmed V and J ends, which lost 5 bases and 5 bases, there was a span of 12 bases. Germline CDR1 reads MNHEY; CDR2 reads SMNVEV (reference sequence). The CDR3 region is CASSPSGYYGYTF. The CDR3, as DNA: TGTGCCAGCAGTCCTTCGGGGTATTATGGCTACACCTTC.

This clonotype turned up a few times. The chain uses TRBV6-5 and TRBJ1-1; D is undetermined. V lost 7 bases, J lost 7 bases, and 10 bases lay in between. The CDR3 has 11 residues. Germline V CDR1 and CDR2: MNHEY, SVGAGI. In DNA form, the CDR3 reads TGTGCCAGCACCCTCGATGGTGAAGCTTTCTTT. Protein sequence: CASTLDGEAFF.

This clonotype has a handful of counts. The V gene is TRBV29-1, the J gene TRBJ1-4; possible D gene TRBD1, 5 bases. The CDR3 has 13 amino acids. Trimming pared 4 bases from V and 6 bases from J, leaving 12 bases between. Germline assignment: CDR1 SQVTM and CDR2 ANQGSEA. CDR3 bases: TGCAGCGTTGTTCGGCAGGGTGATGAAAAACTGTTTTTT. Translation: CSVVRQGDEKLFF.

This clonotype has at least ten counts. The V and J genes are TRBV20-1 and TRBJ2-7, with D perhaps matching TRBD1 (5 bases). V lost 6 bases to trimming and J lost 5 bases, with 5 bases between them. The CDR3 runs 9 residues. Germline CDR1 and CDR2: DFQATT and SNEGSKA (reference sequence). CDR3 amino acids: CSARDEQYF. The CDR3 bases are TGCAGTGCCAGGGACGAGCAGTACTTC.

This clonotype was counted ten times or more. This chain connects TRBV18 to TRBJ2-3, with 11 bases matching TRBD2. The CDR3 sequence is 15 residues long. Germline trimming cut 8 bases from V and 1 base from J; bases unmatched to any gene: 5. CDR1 is KGHSH, CDR2 LQKENI, per germline. CDR3 sequence (DNA): TGTGCCAGCAGCCCGGGACTAGCGGGCACAGATACGCAGTATTTT. Its protein is CASSPGLAGTDTQYF. Filled out from reference TRBV18 and TRBJ2-3, the complete variable domain reads NAGVMQNPRHLVRRRGQEARLRCSPMKGHSHVYWYRQLPEEGLKFMVYLQKENIIDESGMPKERFSAEFPKEGPSILRIQQVVRGDSAAYFCASSPGLAGTDTQYFGPGTRLTVL.

This clonotype was counted only a few times. This chain connects TRBV14 to TRBJ2-1; D not resolved. V was cut by 2 bases and J by 8 bases, with 4 bases left in between. The CDR3 has 11 amino acids. In germline, CDR1 is SGHDN, CDR2 FVKESK. CDR3 sequence (DNA): TGTGCCAGCAGCCAAATTCATGAGCAGTTCTTC. This sequence encodes CASSQIHEQFF. Complete variable domain (other parts from reference TRBV14 and TRBJ2-1): EAGVTQFPSHSVIEKGQTVTLRCDPISGHDNLYWYRRVMGKEIKFLLHFVKESKQDESGMPNNRFLAERTGGTYSTLKVQPAELEDSGVYFCASSQIHEQFFGPGTRLTVL.

The rearrangement links TRBV5-1 to TRBJ2-7; 13 nucleotides agree with TRBD2. After removal of 4 bases from V and 1 base from J, the junction contained 2 bases not matched to a gene. CDR3 size: 15 residues. Per the germline V gene, CDR1 is SGHRS and CDR2 is YFSETQ. The CDR3 nucleotides are TGCGCCAGCAGCGGGACTAGCGGGGATTCCTACGAGCAGTACGTC. Translated, it gives CASSGTSGDSYEQYV.

The J gene is TRBJ2-5, the V gene TRBV12-3 or TRBV12-4; TRBD1 matches at 8 bases. J lost 4 bases, V lost 3 bases, and 16 bases had no gene match. The CDR3 runs to 18 residues. In DNA form, the CDR3 reads TGTGCCAGCAGTTTCCCCCCTCGGACAGGGAAAAGTCGAGAGACCCAGTACTTC. It is translated as CASSFPPRTGKSRETQYF.

The V and J genes are TRBV27 and TRBJ2-7, with 7 nucleotides matching TRBD1. This CDR3 comprises 14 residues. Germline V CDR1 and CDR2: MNHEY, SMNVEV (reference sequence). Germline trimming cut 10 bases from V and 0 bases from J; bases unmatched to any gene: 9. CDR3 sequence reads: CATRGLMSSYEQYF. The CDR3 nucleotides are TGTGCCACTAGGGGGCTAATGAGCTCCTACGAGCAGTACTTC.

The rearrangement links TRBV20-1 to TRBJ1-4; 11 bases match TRBD1. CDR1 and CDR2 (germline): DFQATT, SNEGSKA (reference sequence). The CDR3 sequence is 15 residues long. The V gene end was trimmed by 0 bases and the J gene end by 7 bases; junction bases not matched to a gene: 4. CDR3 residues: CSARDRGQGGEKLFF. The CDR3 DNA is TGCAGTGCTAGAGACCGGGGACAGGGGGGTGAAAAACTGTTTTTT.

This clonotype was observed a few times. The chain recombines TRBV7-2 with TRBJ2-1, with D unresolved. V was cut by 1 base and J by 10 bases, with 14 bases left in between. CDR1 SGHTA and CDR2 FQGNSA come from the germline V gene. CDR3 length equals 14 residues. The DNA for the CDR3 is TGTGCCAGCAGCTTAGTACTTCTCGGGCAGGAGCAGTTCTTC. As protein: CASSLVLLGQEQFF.

The sample holds many counts of this clonotype. This sequence joins TRBV12-3 or TRBV12-4 and TRBJ2-7; 8 nucleotides line up with TRBD2. The CDR3 runs to 13 residues. Losses at the gene ends were 6 bases for V and 6 bases for J; bases not matched to a gene: 7. The CDR3 reads CASSKGTRFEQYV. The DNA of the CDR3 is TGTGCCAGCAGCAAGGGGACTAGGTTCGAGCAGTACGTC.

This clonotype was seen at least ten times. CDR3 coding DNA: TGTGCCAGCAGTCCGAGACTAGTCGGTGAGCAGTTCTTC. It is translated as CASSPRLVGEQFF. The chain uses TRBV12-3 or TRBV12-4 and TRBJ2-1; TRBD2 is a possible D gene (6 bases). Trimming shortened V by 5 bases and J by 9 bases, and 14 bases separated the two germline ends. CDR3 size: 13 residues.

This clonotype was seen more than once but under ten times. V usage is TRBV3-1 and J usage is TRBJ2-7, with D unresolved. V was shortened by 2 bases and J by 2 bases, with 13 bases between the two germline ends. The germline V gene encodes CDR1 LGHDT and CDR2 YNNKEL (reference sequence). This CDR3 contains 15 residues. CDR3 sequence (DNA): TGTGCCAGCAGCCAACGTGGGCTAGTGGCCTACGAGCAGTACTTC. It encodes CASSQRGLVAYEQYF.

This clonotype was counted only a few times. The J gene is TRBJ2-2, the V gene TRBV10-3, with D perhaps matching TRBD1 or TRBD2 (5 bases each). CDR1 and CDR2 (germline): ENHRY, SYGVKD. The CDR3 is 17 residues long. V was clipped by 2 bases and J by 6 bases, with 19 bases between them. The CDR3 bases are TGTGCCATCAGTGAGGGATCCGGGACCCAAGGGCCCGGGGAGCTGTTTTTT. Translating it yields CAISEGSGTQGPGELFF.

This clonotype has just a few counts. The CDR3 nucleotides read TGTGCCATCAGTGAGTCGACCTTTAATCAGCCCCAGCATTTT. Residues: CAISESTFNQPQHF. This chain joins TRBV10-3 and TRBJ1-5; D unresolved. CDR1 is ENHRY and CDR2 is SYGVKD in the germline V gene. The CDR3 length is 14 residues. V lost 0 bases and J 4 bases, leaving 7 bases between the germline ends.

Ten or more counts support this clonotype. The genes are TRBV29-1 and TRBJ1-2; D is unresolved. CDR1 and CDR2 (germline): SQVTM, ANQGSEA. Trimming stripped 3 bases from V and 5 bases from J, with 10 bases between. This CDR3 region has 12 residues. CDR3 in DNA: TGCAGCGTTGAGGGCCGACAATATGGCTACACCTTC. Amino acid sequence: CSVEGRQYGYTF.

V gene TRBV10-2 combines with J gene TRBJ2-5; tentative D call: TRBD1 (6 bases). The CDR3 loop spans 13 amino acids. V gave up 3 bases and J gave up 4 bases, with 9 bases separating them. Germline assignment: CDR1 WSHSY and CDR2 SAAADI. CDR3 in DNA: TGCGCCAGCAGTGATGGGGGCGGAGAGACCCAGTACTTC. It is translated as CASSDGGGETQYF.

This clonotype was seen at least ten times. The chain is built from TRBV20-1 and TRBJ1-5, with D maybe TRBD1 (5 bases). The CDR3 is 15 amino acids. V dropped 1 base and J dropped 5 bases, with 15 bases sitting between them. The germline gives CDR1 DFQATT, CDR2 SNEGSKA (reference sequence). The CDR3 reads CSARASLGLHQPQHF. The CDR3 nucleotides are TGCAGTGCTAGAGCCTCACTGGGGCTCCATCAGCCCCAGCATTTT.

The chain joins TRBV6-5 to TRBJ2-2; TRBD1 aligns across 9 bases. Looked up from germline, CDR1 is MNHEY and CDR2 is SVGAGI. The CDR3 contains 16 residues. Trimming removed 4 bases from V and 5 bases from J; junction bases left unmatched: 8. CDR3 region: CASSWDNRGRTGELFF. The CDR3 coding sequence is TGTGCCAGCAGTTGGGACAACAGGGGGCGGACCGGGGAGCTGTTTTTT.

This clonotype was counted ten times or more. The DNA for the CDR3 is TGTGCCAGCAGTTTGGGGTCCCCCCCGGTCTACGAGCAGTACGTC. This gives the protein CASSLGSPPVYEQYV. V and J are TRBV12-3 or TRBV12-4 and TRBJ2-7; D is unclear. The V gene lost 3 bases and the J gene lost 3 bases, with 15 bases spanning the gap. This CDR3 region has 15 residues.

This clonotype was detected a few times. The J gene is TRBJ2-5, the V gene TRBV12-3 or TRBV12-4, with D tentatively TRBD2 (5 bases). Between the trimmed V and J ends, which lost 6 bases and 9 bases, there was a span of 23 bases. This CDR3 spans 15 amino acids. The CDR3 region has the DNA TGTGCCAGCAGCCGCTTGAGGACTTTCGGTGAGCCCCAGTACTTC. Translated: CASSRLRTFGEPQYF.

The chain is built from TRBV28 and TRBJ2-1, with a possible D match to TRBD1 (6 bases). Germline CDR1 is MDHEN and CDR2 is SYDVKM. The CDR3 is made up of 15 amino acids. Trimming cost V 3 bases and J 10 bases, with 19 bases left between them. The CDR3 DNA reads as TGTGCCAGCAGTTTCCTTTGGGGGCCTCCCCCCGAGCAGTTCTTC. Translated, it gives CASSFLWGPPPEQFF.

Only a few counts were recorded for this clonotype. V and J are TRBV12-3 or TRBV12-4 and TRBJ2-3; D gene uncertain. This CDR3 is built from 12 residues. The V end lost 4 bases, the J end lost 8 bases, and 10 bases lay between the germline ends. CDR3 sequence (DNA): TGTGCCAGCAGTTCGATCCCGGCTACGCAGTATTTT. This gives the protein CASSSIPATQYF.

The CDR3 protein is CASSDREVPYEQYV. The CDR3 nucleotides are TGTGCCAGCTCCGACAGGGAGGTTCCCTACGAGCAGTACGTC. This sequence joins TRBV7-7 and TRBJ2-7; TRBD1 is a possible D gene (7 bases). Per the germline V gene, CDR1 is SSHAT and CDR2 is FNYEAQ (reference sequence). Trimming took off 8 bases at V and 2 bases at J, with 16 bases between the two ends. The CDR3 is made up of 14 amino acids.

This clonotype was seen only a few times. This chain links TRBV7-6 with TRBJ2-5; D perhaps matches TRBD2 (5 bases). The germline V and J ends were trimmed by 5 bases and 5 bases, with 18 bases remaining between them. CDR3 size: 15 residues. Germline V gene data show CDR1 as SGHVS and CDR2 as FNYEAQ. The CDR3 here is CASSQEGSPMETQYF. The CDR3 nucleotides are TGTGCCAGCAGCCAAGAGGGTAGCCCAATGGAGACCCAGTACTTC.

This clonotype was counted ten times or more. The CDR3 spells CSARDRGREGYTF. DNA for the CDR3: TGCAGTGCTAGGGACAGGGGGCGCGAAGGCTACACCTTC. V usage is TRBV20-1 and J usage is TRBJ1-2; TRBD1 matches 11 bases. Germline lookup yields CDR1 DFQATT and CDR2 SNEGSKA (reference sequence). The V segment lost 3 bases and the J segment 8 bases; nucleotides outside the gene matches: 5. The CDR3 loop spans 13 amino acids.

This clonotype was seen repeatedly, ten times or more. V usage is TRBV20-1 and J usage is TRBJ2-5; 10 bases map to TRBD2. CDR1 and CDR2 from the germline V gene are DFQATT and SNEGSKA (reference sequence). The CDR3 length is 15 residues. Trimming cost V 2 bases and J 0 bases; bases outside gene matches: 3. The CDR3 coding sequence is TGCAGTGCTAGATCTAGCGGGGGACACCAAGAGACCCAGTACTTC. Encoded protein: CSARSSGGHQETQYF.

The rearrangement joins TRBV20-1 to TRBJ1-5; 8 bases map to TRBD1. CDR3 length: 16 amino acids. V shed 0 bases, J shed 0 bases, and the junction held 4 bases outside the gene matches. Germline V CDR1 and CDR2: DFQATT, SNEGSKA (reference sequence). The CDR3, as DNA: TGCAGTGCTAGAGAGAGGGACAGGAGTAGCAATCAGCCCCAGCATTTT. This sequence encodes CSARERDRSSNQPQHF.